Described below is a single T cell receptor beta chain sequence and its context. This CDR3 contains 15 residues. Deletions cut 0 bases from V and 3 bases from J, with 12 bases between. Germline CDR1 GTSNPN, CDR2 SVGIG (reference sequence). These data belong to a study of T-cell reconstitution after alpha-beta-depleted transplantation in children. Preparation of the TCRbeta library was carried out with unique molecular identifiers. TCRdb reprocessed the PCR reads with MiXCR, giving one entry per CDR3 protein. Of approximately 630,000 distinct CDR3 sequences in the sample, about 12% were seen once. The sequencing here drew on PBMCs, taken before TCRalphabeta/CD19-depleted stem cell transplant. The TCR originated in a girl aged 2 to 10 with congenital amegakaryocytic thrombocytopenia, due to receive a stem cell transplant. The gene calls are TRBV30 and TRBJ2-1, with no clear D. CDR3 sequence (DNA): TGTGCCTGGAGTGTACTGTCTACCTTCTACAATGAGCAGTTCTTC. Amino acids: CAWSVLSTFYNEQFF.